This T cell receptor beta chain is from a study of response to subunit inactivated influenza vaccine (dated by TCRdb to 2016 to 2018). The study in broad terms: Deep quantitative profiling of the T cell receptor repertoire was used in the study to follow responses to a trivalent subunit inactivated influenza vaccine. The study at large found these results: The authors proposed that each seasonal influenza vaccination may bring in only a limited number of new T cells.

This clonotype was found many times. Its antigen has not been determined. No qualities accompany the bases; no much larger clone lies one base away. The library was made by RT-PCR. TCRdb shows the sequencer as Illumina HiSeq 2500. TCRdb reprocessed the public reads (quality trimming at Q25 with fastp, clone calling with MiXCR) and kept in-frame beta chains. Each record represents a unique CDR3 protein, reported with the most common genes and DNA among its rows. The sample table records 860,000 or so distinct CDR3 sequences; 20% to 25% of these occur just once. The top ten hold about 10% of the sample. There are 15 amino acids in the CDR3, from cysteine to phenylalanine inclusive. CDR3 DNA only is kept here, 45 bases in frame from base 1. Based on the germline V gene (reference sequence), the CDR1 and CDR2 sequences are SGHKS and YYEKEE. Cut back by 0 bases and 5 bases, the V and J ends lie 14 bases apart.

This sequence uses TRBV5-5 and TRBJ1-1, with TRBD1 tentatively as D gene (6 bases match). This TCR came from a man aged 50 or older who received an inactivated influenza vaccine. Donor details come from another sample of the same person, matched by shared clones. This material consisted of PBMCs from blood, taken roughly 5 days after vaccination. CDR3 reads: CASSLAPGAGTEAFF. The sequence in DNA is TGTGCCAGCAGCTTGGCCCCAGGGGCGGGTACTGAAGCTTTCTTT.